The entry below gives a single T cell receptor beta chain sequence along with its context. TCRdb's copy holds only in-frame clones and misses some; the assay was immunoSEQ multiplex PCR. The repertoire has 470,000 or so clones, 78% of them found once; the top ten carry 12%. This specimen comes from a study of shared clonotypes between healthy human individuals. This CDR3 has 12 residues. Trimming removed 6 bases at V and 7 bases at J, with 13 bases between. Germline V gene data show CDR1 as MNHEY and CDR2 as SVGAGI. The sequence was obtained from a woman in her thirties or forties in good health. Some clones in this sample may be carry-over from other donors' samples. The sequenced sample was PBMCs. The V gene is TRBV6-5, the J gene TRBJ2-7; TRBD2 is a possible D gene (5 bases). The CDR3 protein is CASRGSAREQYF. CDR3 in DNA: TGTGCCAGCAGAGGTAGCGCGAGGGAGCAGTACTTC.